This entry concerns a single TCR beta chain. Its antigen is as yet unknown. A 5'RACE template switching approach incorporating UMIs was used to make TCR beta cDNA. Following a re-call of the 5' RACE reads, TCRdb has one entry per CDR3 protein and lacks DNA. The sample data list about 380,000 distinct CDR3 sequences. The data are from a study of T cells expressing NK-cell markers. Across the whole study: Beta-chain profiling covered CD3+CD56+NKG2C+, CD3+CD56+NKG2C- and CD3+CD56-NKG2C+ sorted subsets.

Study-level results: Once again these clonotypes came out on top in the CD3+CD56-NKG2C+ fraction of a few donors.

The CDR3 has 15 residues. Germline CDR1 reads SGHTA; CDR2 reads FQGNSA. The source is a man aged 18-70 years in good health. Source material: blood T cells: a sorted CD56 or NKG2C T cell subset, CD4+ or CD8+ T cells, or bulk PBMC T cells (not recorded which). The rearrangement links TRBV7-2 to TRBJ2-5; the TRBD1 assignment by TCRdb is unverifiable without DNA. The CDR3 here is CASSLSAAPQETQYF.